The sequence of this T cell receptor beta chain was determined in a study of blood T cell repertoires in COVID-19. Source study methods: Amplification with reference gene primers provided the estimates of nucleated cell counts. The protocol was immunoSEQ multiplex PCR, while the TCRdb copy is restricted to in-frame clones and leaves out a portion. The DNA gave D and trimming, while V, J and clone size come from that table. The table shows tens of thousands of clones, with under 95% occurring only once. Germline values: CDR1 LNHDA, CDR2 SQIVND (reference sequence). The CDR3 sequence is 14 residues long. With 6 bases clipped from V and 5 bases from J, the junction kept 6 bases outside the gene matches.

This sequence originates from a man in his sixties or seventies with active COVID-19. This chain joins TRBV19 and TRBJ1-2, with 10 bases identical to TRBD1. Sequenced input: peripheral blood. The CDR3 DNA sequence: TGTGCCAGTAGATTGGCGGACAGGGGGTATGGCTACACCTTC. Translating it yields CASRLADRGYGYTF. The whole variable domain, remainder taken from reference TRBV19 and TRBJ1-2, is DGGITQSPKYLFRKEGQNVTLSCEQNLNHDAMYWYRQDPGQGLRLIYYSQIVNDFQKGDIAEGYSVSREKKESFPLTVTSAQKNPTAFYLCASRLADRGYGYTFGSGTRLTVV.